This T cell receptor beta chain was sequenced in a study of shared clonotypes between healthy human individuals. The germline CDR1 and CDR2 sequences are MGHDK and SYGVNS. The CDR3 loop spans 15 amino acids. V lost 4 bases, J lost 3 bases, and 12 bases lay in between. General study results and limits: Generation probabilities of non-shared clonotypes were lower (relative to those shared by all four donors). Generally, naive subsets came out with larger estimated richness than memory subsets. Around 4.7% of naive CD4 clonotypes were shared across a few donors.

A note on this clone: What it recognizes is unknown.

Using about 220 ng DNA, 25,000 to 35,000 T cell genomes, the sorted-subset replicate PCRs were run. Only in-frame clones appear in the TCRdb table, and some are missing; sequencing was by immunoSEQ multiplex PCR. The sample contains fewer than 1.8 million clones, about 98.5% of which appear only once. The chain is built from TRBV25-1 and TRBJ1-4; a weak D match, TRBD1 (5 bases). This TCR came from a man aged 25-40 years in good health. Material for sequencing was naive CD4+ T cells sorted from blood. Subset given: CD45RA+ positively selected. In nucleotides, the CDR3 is TGTGCCAGCAGTGGGGGGATTCTACCTAATGAAAAACTGTTTTTT. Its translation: CASSGGILPNEKLFF.